This T cell receptor beta chain derives from a study of blood T cell repertoires in COVID-19. The V gene lost 6 bases and the J gene lost 4 bases, with 10 bases spanning the gap. CDR1 and CDR2 (germline): MNHEY, SVGAGI. This CDR3 spans 13 amino acids. Using immunoSEQ multiplex PCR, the repertoire was profiled, and TCRdb retains in-frame clones only, with some absent. Counted here are approximately 350,000 clones, 85% to 90% occurring once; the ten biggest clones make up 6% to 8%. The sequence derives from a woman between 65 and 79 years old with COVID-19, enrolled during active disease. Sequenced input: peripheral blood. V is TRBV6-5 and J is TRBJ1-3; TRBD1 might be the D (5 bases). The CDR3 is CASSWTTGNTIYF. The DNA of the CDR3 is TGTGCCAGCAGCTGGACAACGGGAAACACCATATATTTT.